This T cell receptor (beta chain) was retrieved from a study of control samples from healthy donors and cancer patients. Libraries were prepared by immunoSEQ multiplex PCR; TCRdb keeps only in-frame clonotypes and omits some of them. The sample consists of roughly 100,000 clones, roughly 90% of them appearing once. This CDR3 has 13 amino acids. Trimming shortened V by 0 bases and J by 5 bases, and 9 bases separated the two germline ends. Per germline, CDR1 SGHNT and CDR2 YYREEE (reference sequence). The sequencing input was PBMCs. The gene calls are TRBV5-4 and TRBJ2-7; unclear D gene. The origin of this receptor is a man aged 60-69 years with lung cancer. The CDR3 spells CASSLDRLNEQYF. The CDR3 DNA reads as TGTGCCAGCAGCTTGGATCGGCTAAACGAGCAGTACTTC.